The 15 T cell receptor beta chains below were found in one sample sequenced in a study of cytomegalovirus exposure and HLA in healthy donors. 60 Vbeta and 13 Jbeta primers were used in PCR. TCRdb's copy holds only in-frame clones and misses some; the assay was immunoSEQ multiplex PCR. Among 150,000 to 200,000 clones, approximately 80% were seen once, and the ten largest hold about 2%. Sequencing was carried out using PBMCs. The receptors were sampled from a woman in her 30s in good health and CMV-seronegative.

V usage is TRBV19 and J usage is TRBJ1-2; TRBD1 matches at 8 bases. The CDR3 runs to 13 residues. V gave up 3 bases and J gave up 6 bases; unmatched junction bases: 3. Looked up from germline, CDR1 is LNHDA and CDR2 is SQIVND (reference sequence). The CDR3 region has the DNA TGTGCCAGTAGTATTGGACAGGGCCATGGCTACACCTTC. This encodes CASSIGQGHGYTF.

The gene calls are TRBV30 and TRBJ1-4, with D possibly matching TRBD1 (5 bases). The ends were cut back, 3 bases at V and 5 bases at J, with 13 bases in the middle. CDR3 size: 14 residues. Germline V gene sequence: CDR1 GTSNPN, CDR2 SVGIG (reference sequence). In DNA, the CDR3 is TGTGCCTGGAGGGAGGGACTGTTCAATGAAAAACTGTTTTTT. It specifies CAWREGLFNEKLFF.

The chain links TRBV28 to TRBJ2-3; 8 bases match TRBD2. CDR1 is MDHEN, CDR2 SYDVKM, per germline. CDR3 length equals 14 residues. V dropped 6 bases and J dropped 4; count of bases not matched to a gene: 6. CDR3 loop: CASRKSGSPDTQYF. CDR3 DNA sequence: TGTGCCAGCAGAAAAAGCGGGAGCCCAGATACGCAGTATTTT.

The chain carries TRBV4-3 and TRBJ2-1, with a possible D match to TRBD1 (6 bases). The germline gives CDR1 LGHNA, CDR2 YSLEER. CDR3 size: 17 residues. Deletions cut 0 bases from V and 4 bases from J, with 16 bases between. CDR3 DNA: TGCGCCAGCAGCCAAGATTCAGTGGGGGCCGTATACAATGAGCAGTTCTTC. Its protein is CASSQDSVGAVYNEQFF.

The CDR3 reads CASRDQYQETQYF. CDR3 sequence (DNA): TGCGCCAGCCGGGATCAGTACCAAGAGACCCAGTACTTC. The J gene is TRBJ2-5, the V gene TRBV5-1; maybe TRBD2 (5 bases). The CDR3 contains 13 residues. Trimming stripped 7 bases from V and 0 bases from J, with 10 bases between. The germline CDR1 and CDR2 sequences are SGHRS and YFSETQ.

The chain links TRBV7-9 to TRBJ1-2; 7 bases agree with TRBD1. The CDR3 length is 14 residues. Germline CDR1 reads SEHNR; CDR2 reads FQNEAQ (reference sequence). V lost 11 bases to trimming and J lost 6 bases; unmatched junction nucleotides: 15. The CDR3 DNA follows: TGTGCCGGAAGTGATCGGGACAGACAAAATGGCTACACCTTC. Translated, it gives CAGSDRDRQNGYTF.

In the case of this clone: Relative to the germline gene, one junction end is altered; a read error may explain this. The V gene is TRBV27, the J gene TRBJ2-3; unclear D gene. The germline V gene encodes CDR1 MNHEY and CDR2 SMNVEV (reference sequence). This CDR3 is built from 11 residues. The CDR3 loop reads CSRRPTDTQYF. The CDR3 nucleotides read TGCTCGCGCCGCCCCACAGATACGCAGTATTTT.

The rearrangement links TRBV19 to TRBJ2-3, with 7 bases lining up with TRBD2. Germline CDR1 reads LNHDA; CDR2 reads SQIVND (reference sequence). The CDR3 covers 15 residues. V lost 3 bases to trimming and J lost 2 bases; unmatched junction nucleotides: 5. The CDR3, as DNA: TGTGCCAGTAGTATGCCAGCGGGGCCCACAGATACGCAGTATTTT. This encodes CASSMPAGPTDTQYF.

V usage is TRBV29-1 and J usage is TRBJ2-7; 7 bases fit TRBD1. The CDR3 is 13 amino acids. The germline CDR1 and CDR2 sequences are SQVTM and ANQGSEA. The trim removed 5 bases at V and 4 bases at J, leaving 8 bases unmatched. The CDR3 bases are TGCAGCGTTTCTGAGACAGGGTTATACGAGCAGTACTTC. It codes for CSVSETGLYEQYF.

CDR3 nucleotide sequence: TGTGCCAGCAGCCTGGGGACAGGGACTGATACGCAGTATTTT. Amino acid sequence: CASSLGTGTDTQYF. The chain combines TRBV7-9 with TRBJ2-3, with 9 bases matching TRBD1. Trimming removed 5 bases from V and 6 bases from J; junction bases left unmatched: 6. CDR3 size: 14 residues. Germline-derived CDR1 and CDR2 are SEHNR and FQNEAQ (reference sequence).

The chain recombines TRBV5-1 with TRBJ2-3; 7 bases are shared with TRBD1. V shed 4 bases, J shed 1 base, and the junction held 6 bases outside the gene matches. Per the germline V gene, CDR1 is SGHRS and CDR2 is YFSETQ. This CDR3 is built from 15 residues. Here the CDR3 DNA reads TGCGCCAGCAGCCCGCCGGGGACAGGCACAGATACGCAGTATTTT. It is translated as CASSPPGTGTDTQYF.

V is TRBV5-1 and J is TRBJ1-2; 8 positions agree with TRBD1. Germline loops: CDR1 SGHRS, CDR2 YFSETQ. The CDR3 is 14 residues long. Trimming at V came to 1 base and at J to 8 bases, leaving 7 bases not matched to a gene. The chain's CDR3 is CASSLWQGARGYTF. As DNA, the CDR3 is TGCGCCAGCAGCTTGTGGCAGGGGGCAAGGGGCTACACCTTC.

The rearrangement links TRBV6-6 to TRBJ2-1; the match to TRBD2 covers 7 bases. The length of the CDR3 is 16 residues. The V and J ends lost 0 bases and 4 bases, in that order; junction bases with no gene match: 6. CDR1 is MNHNY and CDR2 is SVGAGI in the germline V gene (reference sequence). The CDR3: CASSYSLAEIYNEQFF. The CDR3 nucleotides read TGTGCCAGCAGTTACTCGCTAGCGGAGATATACAATGAGCAGTTCTTC.

The chain has TRBV5-6 and TRBJ2-7; 9 nucleotides align to TRBD1. The CDR3 covers 15 residues. The V and J ends lost 1 base and 3 bases, in that order; junction bases with no gene match: 5. In germline, CDR1 is SGHDT, CDR2 YYEEEE. Here the CDR3 reads CASSLFGTGLYEQYF. The CDR3 DNA reads as TGTGCCAGCAGCTTGTTTGGGACAGGGCTCTACGAGCAGTACTTC.

This chain connects TRBV5-5 to TRBJ2-2, with D unclear. This CDR3 has 15 amino acids. Per the germline V gene, CDR1 is SGHKS and CDR2 is YYEKEE (reference sequence). V gave up 2 bases and J gave up 6 bases, with 14 bases separating them. The CDR3 spells CASSFRGQLPGELFF. CDR3 coding DNA: TGTGCCAGCAGCTTTCGTGGGCAGCTCCCCGGGGAGCTGTTTTTT.